Listed below are T cell receptor beta chains from one sample, sequenced in a study of PD-1 blockade in mismatch repair-deficient tumors. Sequencing was performed with immunoSEQ multiplex PCR; in TCRdb, only in-frame clones are kept and a portion is missing. The sample includes fewer than 45,000 clones, approximately 81% of them seen just once. The source was peripheral blood, collected about 76 weeks after starting pembrolizumab. All receptors derive from an adult with mismatch repair-deficient cancer. Both conserved end residues are part of each CDR3. The D gene is left open where the match is weak. The size field is filled for only some rows; it gives once, few, many or a size class.

clone_size,v_call,j_call,d_call,cdr3_nt,cdr3_aa
-,TRBV12-5,TRBJ2-3,TRBD2,TGTGCTAGTGGTTTGAGCGGGAGTCGCACAGATACGCAGTATTTT,CASGLSGSRTDTQYF
few,TRBV7-2,TRBJ2-7,-,TGTGCCAGCAGCTTAGCGAACAGGGTTTCCTACGAGCAGTACTTC,CASSLANRVSYEQYF
-,TRBV6-6,TRBJ2-3,-,TGTGCCAGCAGTTACCTTTCAGATACGCAGTATTTT,CASSYLSDTQYF
-,TRBV6-6,TRBJ2-1,-,TGTGCCAGCAGAAGTGGGACAACCTACAATGAGCAGTTCTTC,CASRSGTTYNEQFF
-,TRBV11-3,TRBJ2-7,TRBD1,TGTGCCAGCAGCTTAAATGGACAGGGGTGGGACGAGCAGTACTTC,CASSLNGQGWDEQYF
-,TRBV28,TRBJ2-2,TRBD1,TGTGCCAGCGGCTTGGGACAGACCACCGGGGAGCTGTTTTTT,CASGLGQTTGELFF
-,TRBV18,TRBJ2-2,-,TGTGCCAGCTCACCCGAGACCCGAGTGACCGGGGAGCTGTTTTTT,CASSPETRVTGELFF
-,TRBV27,TRBJ2-7,TRBD2,TGTGCCAGCAGTATTAGCGGGAGCGGGTCCTACGAGCAGTACTTC,CASSISGSGSYEQYF
-,TRBV9,TRBJ2-3,TRBD2,TGTGCCAGCGGTGGGACTAGCGGCACAGATACGCAGTATTTT,CASGGTSGTDTQYF
-,TRBV18,TRBJ2-1,-,TGTGCCAGCTCACGGGGGGCGGCTAATGAGCAGTTCTTC,CASSRGAANEQFF
once,TRBV5-4,TRBJ1-1,-,TGTGCCAGCAGCTCCTGGGGGGGCGCTGAAGCTTTCTTT,CASSSWGGAEAFF
few,TRBV11-2,TRBJ1-1,-,TGTGCCAGCACCCCACCGTGGGGAGCCCAGAACACTGAAGCTTTCTTT,CASTPPWGAQNTEAFF
few,TRBV6-1,TRBJ2-2,-,TGTGCCAGCAGTGTCTCAAGAGGAAGCACCGGGGAGCTGTTTTTT,CASSVSRGSTGELFF
once,TRBV7-9,TRBJ1-4,-,TGTGCCAGCAGAAGAGGGGAGGGTCGGGAAAAACTGTTTTTT,CASRRGEGREKLFF
-,TRBV10-3,TRBJ1-5,-,TGTGCCATCAGTGAGTCTTGGACAGCCATATATAGCAATCAGCCCCAGCATTTT,CAISESWTAIYSNQPQHF
once,TRBV7-2,TRBJ2-2,-,TGTGCCAGCAGCTTATCCCGCGGCGGGGAGCTGTTTTTT,CASSLSRGGELFF
-,TRBV19,TRBJ2-1,-,TGTGCCAGTAGCCTAGGGGGGTACAATGAGCAGTTCTTC,CASSLGGYNEQFF
-,TRBV19,TRBJ1-5,-,TGTGCCAGTCAGGACAGTAGCAATCAGCCCCAGCATTTT,CASQDSSNQPQHF
-,TRBV6-1,TRBJ2-7,TRBD2,TGTGCCAGCAGTCGGGAGGTGGGGTACGAGCAGTACTTC,CASSREVGYEQYF
-,TRBV6-5,TRBJ2-7,-,TGTGCCAGCAGGGGCCTACGGGACGGCCAGTACGAGCAGTACTTC,CASRGLRDGQYEQYF
-,TRBV4-1,TRBJ2-3,-,TGCGCCAGCAGCCTGCAGCTAGGACAGACAGATACGCAGTATTTT,CASSLQLGQTDTQYF
-,TRBV2,TRBJ2-1,-,TGTGCCAGCAGTTCGGGAACCCCCCTCTACAATGAGCAGTTCTTC,CASSSGTPLYNEQFF
-,TRBV30,TRBJ2-7,-,TGTGCCTGGAGTACAAGTCCGGGGGCTTACGAGCAGTACTTC,CAWSTSPGAYEQYF
-,TRBV27,TRBJ1-2,-,TGTGCCAGCAGTTTTCTAGGGAGGAAGGCTGATGGCTACACCTTC,CASSFLGRKADGYTF
-,TRBV4-3,TRBJ2-1,-,TGCGCCAGCAGCCAAGCTGGCACCTGGACTACTGGTTACAATGAGCAGTTCTTC,CASSQAGTWTTGYNEQFF
few,TRBV4-2,TRBJ1-1,-,TGTGCCAGCAGCAAACAGGGAGCGAACACTGAAGCTTTCTTT,CASSKQGANTEAFF
-,TRBV6-4,TRBJ1-2,-,TGTGCCAGCAGTGGTAGGTTGTTTGGCTATGGCTACACCTTC,CASSGRLFGYGYTF
-,TRBV7-3,TRBJ2-7,TRBD1,TGTGCCAGCAGCGCGTCCGGGACAGGGGCCTACGAGCAGTACTTC,CASSASGTGAYEQYF
few,TRBV30,TRBJ2-7,TRBD2,TGTGCCTGGAGTGTAACTTCCCTTAGGCGGGAGGGTGAGCAGTACTTC,CAWSVTSLRREGEQYF
-,TRBV6-5,TRBJ1-2,-,TGTGCCAGCAGTTACACCCCCCCCCGGGGTAATGGCTACACCTTC,CASSYTPPRGNGYTF
-,TRBV25-1,TRBJ2-7,TRBD1,TGTGCCAGCAGTACAGGGGGCGAGCAGTACTTC,CASSTGGEQYF